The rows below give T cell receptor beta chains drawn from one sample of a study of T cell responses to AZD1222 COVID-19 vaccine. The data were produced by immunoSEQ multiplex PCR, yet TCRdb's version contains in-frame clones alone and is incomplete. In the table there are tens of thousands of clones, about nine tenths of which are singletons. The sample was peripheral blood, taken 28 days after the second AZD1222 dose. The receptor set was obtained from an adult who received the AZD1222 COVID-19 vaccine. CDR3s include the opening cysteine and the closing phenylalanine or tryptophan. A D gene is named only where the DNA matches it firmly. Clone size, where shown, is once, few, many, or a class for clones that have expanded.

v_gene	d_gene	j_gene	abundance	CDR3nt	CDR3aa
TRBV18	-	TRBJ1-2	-	TGTGCCAGCTCACGGACAGAAATCTATGGCTACACCTTC	CASSRTEIYGYTF
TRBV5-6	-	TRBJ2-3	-	TGTGCCAGCAGCTTCACAGGCGCAGATACGCAGTATTTT	CASSFTGADTQYF
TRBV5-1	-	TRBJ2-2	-	TGCGCCAGCAGCTTGGACGGAGGGGGCGGGGAGCTGTTTTTT	CASSLDGGGGELFF
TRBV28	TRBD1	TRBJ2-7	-	TGTGCCAGCAGTTTATGGAAGGTAGGACAGGGACTCTCCTACGAGCAGTACTTC	CASSLWKVGQGLSYEQYF
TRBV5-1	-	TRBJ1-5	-	TGCGCCAGCAGCTTGACCCAGGGCAGGGATCAGCCCCAGCATTTT	CASSLTQGRDQPQHF
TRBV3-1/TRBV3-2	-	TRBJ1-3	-	TGTGCCAGCAGCCCCCGGCCTGGAAACACCATATATTTT	CASSPRPGNTIYF
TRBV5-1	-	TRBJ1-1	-	TGCGCCAGCAGCGTCGGGACGAACACTGAAGCTTTCTTT	CASSVGTNTEAFF
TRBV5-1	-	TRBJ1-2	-	TGCGCCAGCAGCTTGCAGACCAACAGGGATGGCTACACCTTC	CASSLQTNRDGYTF
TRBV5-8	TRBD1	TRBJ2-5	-	TGTGCCAGCAGCCCGGGACAGGGGACTTACCAAGAGACCCAGTACTTC	CASSPGQGTYQETQYF
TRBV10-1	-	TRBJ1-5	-	TGCGCCAGGTCGGGTCAGCCCCAGCATTTT	CARSGQPQHF
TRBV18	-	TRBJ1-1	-	TGTGCCAGCTCACAAGTCAGGGTCCCCACTGAAGCTTTCTTT	CASSQVRVPTEAFF
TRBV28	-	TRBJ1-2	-	TGTGCCAGCAGTTTAAGGGGGGCACCCAACTATGGCTACACCTTC	CASSLRGAPNYGYTF
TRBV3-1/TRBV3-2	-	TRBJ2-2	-	TGTGCCAGCAGCTTCCAGGGACGGGCAGCGAACACCGGGGAGCTGTTTTTT	CASSFQGRAANTGELFF
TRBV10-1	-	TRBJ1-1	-	TGCGCCAGCAGTGCGGCGGGGGGCGAAGCTTTCTTT	CASSAAGGEAFF
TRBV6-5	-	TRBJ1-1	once	TGTGCCAGCACCCCCTGGGGGGACCTGAACACTGAAGCTTTCTTT	CASTPWGDLNTEAFF
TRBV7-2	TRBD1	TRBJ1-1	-	TGTGCCAGCAGCTTAGGTGGAGGGGGCGAGAGGGCTTTCTTT	CASSLGGGGERAFF
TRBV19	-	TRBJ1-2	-	TGTGCTACGGGGAGGGGCTATGGCTACACCTTC	CATGRGYGYTF
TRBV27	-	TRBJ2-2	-	TGTGCCAGCAGTCCTAATAATCGGATGAGGGACACCGGGGAGCTGTTTTTT	CASSPNNRMRDTGELFF
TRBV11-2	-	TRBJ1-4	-	TGTGCCAGCAGCTTAGGACCTTATAATGAAAAACTGTTTTTT	CASSLGPYNEKLFF
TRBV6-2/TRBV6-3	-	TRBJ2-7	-	TGTGCCAGCAGTAACTTTGAAGGGCAGTACTTC	CASSNFEGQYF
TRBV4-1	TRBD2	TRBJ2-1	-	TGCGCCAGCAGCCAAGATGAGAGCGGGGGGGCTCAGTACAATGAGCAGTTCTTC	CASSQDESGGAQYNEQFF
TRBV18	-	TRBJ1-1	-	TGTGCCAGCTCTCCTAGTGGTCGGGGATCGAACACTGAAGCTTTCTTT	CASSPSGRGSNTEAFF
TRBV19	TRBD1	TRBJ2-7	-	TGTGCCAGTAGTCCCCGGACAGGGGTATTCGGCGAGCAGTACTTC	CASSPRTGVFGEQYF
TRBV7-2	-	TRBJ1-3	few	TGTGCCAGCAGCCTAAGACAGTTTGGAAACACCATATATTTT	CASSLRQFGNTIYF
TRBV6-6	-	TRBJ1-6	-	TGTGCCAGCAGTTTGGCGCAGATCTATAATTCACCCCTCCACTTT	CASSLAQIYNSPLHF
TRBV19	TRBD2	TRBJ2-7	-	TGTGCCAGTAGTATCCCAACTAGCGGGGGTTTACCCTACGAGCAGTACTTC	CASSIPTSGGLPYEQYF
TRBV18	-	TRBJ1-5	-	TGTGCCAGCTCACCATCCCTTGAAAATCAGCCCCAGCATTTT	CASSPSLENQPQHF
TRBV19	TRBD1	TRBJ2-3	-	TGTGCCAGTAGTATTAGCGGGACAGGGGGCACAGATACGCAGTATTTT	CASSISGTGGTDTQYF
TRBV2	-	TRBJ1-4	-	TGTGCCTGCCGGGACATTGCAACTAATGAAAAACTGTTTTTT	CACRDIATNEKLFF
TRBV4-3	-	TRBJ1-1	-	TGCGCCAGCAGCCAAGCCGGGAGGAACACTGAAGCTTTCTTT	CASSQAGRNTEAFF
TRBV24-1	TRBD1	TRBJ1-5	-	TGTGCCACCGGATCAGGGGGCGCGGGACAGCCCCAGCATTTT	CATGSGGAGQPQHF
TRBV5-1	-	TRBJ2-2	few	TGCGCCAGCAGCTCACAGGGCACCGGGGAGCTGTTTTTT	CASSSQGTGELFF
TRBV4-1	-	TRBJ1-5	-	TGCGCCAGCAGCCAAGATGTGGCAGCATCCCCGCCCCAGCATTTT	CASSQDVAASPPQHF
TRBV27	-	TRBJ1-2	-	TGTGCCAGCAGTCCCAATAACTATGGCTACACCTTC	CASSPNNYGYTF
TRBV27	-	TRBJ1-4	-	TGTGCCAGCACCGACCTCGGCGCTGGACTGGGAAAACTGTTTTTT	CASTDLGAGLGKLFF
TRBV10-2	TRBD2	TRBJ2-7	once	TGCGCCAGCAGTGAGTCTAGCGGGGTCTCCTACGAGCAGTACTTC	CASSESSGVSYEQYF
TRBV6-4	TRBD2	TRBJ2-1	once	TGTGCCAGCAGTGACTCAGCGGGGGCCGATGAGCAGTTCTTC	CASSDSAGADEQFF
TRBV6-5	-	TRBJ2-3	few	TGTGCCAGCAGTTACGGTGTGGGGGGAGCGCAGTATTTT	CASSYGVGGAQYF
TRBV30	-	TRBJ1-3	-	TGTGCCTGGAAAGTTGCGACAGCCTTTTTCTCTGGAAACACCATATATTTT	CAWKVATAFFSGNTIYF
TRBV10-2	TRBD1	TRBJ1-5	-	TGCGCCAGCAGTTTACAGGGGAATCAGCCCCAGCATTTT	CASSLQGNQPQHF
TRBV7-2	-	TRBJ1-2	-	TGTGCCAGCAGCCTTACAAGGGACTATGGCTACACCTTC	CASSLTRDYGYTF
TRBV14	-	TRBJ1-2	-	TGTGCCAGCAGCCGTTGGGACTGGAACTATGGCTACACCTTC	CASSRWDWNYGYTF
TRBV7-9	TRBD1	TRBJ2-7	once	TGTGCCAGCACCCCAACCGGGACAGGACCCTACGAGCAGTACTTC	CASTPTGTGPYEQYF
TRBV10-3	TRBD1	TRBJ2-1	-	TGTGCCATCAGTCCGGACAGGGGAAAAAACAATGAGCAGTTCTTC	CAISPDRGKNNEQFF
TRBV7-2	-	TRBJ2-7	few	TGTGCCAGCAGCGCCCGAATTGCTCCCTCCTACGAGCAGTACTTC	CASSARIAPSYEQYF
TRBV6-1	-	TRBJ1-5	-	TGTGCCAGCAGCGAAGCTGGGACGGCGTATAATCAGCCCCAGCATTTT	CASSEAGTAYNQPQHF
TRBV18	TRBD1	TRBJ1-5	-	TGTGCCAGCTCACCAACGGCGACAGGGGGCAATCAGCCCCAGCATTTT	CASSPTATGGNQPQHF
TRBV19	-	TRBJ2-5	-	TGTGCCAGTTCTAGGATGTTAATAAGTCGAGAGACCCAGTACTTC	CASSRMLISRETQYF
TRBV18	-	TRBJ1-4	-	TGTGCCAGCTCACCATATAATGAAAAACTGTTTTTT	CASSPYNEKLFF
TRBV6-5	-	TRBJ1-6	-	TGTGCCAGCAGTTTTCTCCCCCGGGCCCATAATTCACCCCTCCACTTT	CASSFLPRAHNSPLHF
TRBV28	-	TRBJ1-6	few	TGTGCCAGCAGTTTTAATAGGGGCCCAAGAAGTTCACCCCTCCACTTT	CASSFNRGPRSSPLHF
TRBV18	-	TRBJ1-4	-	TGTGCCAGCTCAAACCGGGGGGCTGATGAAAAACTGTTTTTT	CASSNRGADEKLFF
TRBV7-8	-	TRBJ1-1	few	TGTGCCAGCAGCTGGGCGGTGGGAGCCGAAGCTTTCTTT	CASSWAVGAEAFF